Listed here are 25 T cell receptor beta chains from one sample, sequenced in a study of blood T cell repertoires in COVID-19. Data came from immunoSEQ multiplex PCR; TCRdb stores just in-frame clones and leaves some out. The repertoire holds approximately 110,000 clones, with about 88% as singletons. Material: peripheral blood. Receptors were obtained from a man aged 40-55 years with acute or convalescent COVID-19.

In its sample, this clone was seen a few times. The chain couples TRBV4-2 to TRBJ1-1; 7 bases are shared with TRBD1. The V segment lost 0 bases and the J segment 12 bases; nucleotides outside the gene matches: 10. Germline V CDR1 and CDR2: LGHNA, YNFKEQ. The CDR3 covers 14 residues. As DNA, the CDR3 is TGTGCCAGCAGCCAAGATCCGGACAGGTCTGGAACTTTCTTT. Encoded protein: CASSQDPDRSGTFF.

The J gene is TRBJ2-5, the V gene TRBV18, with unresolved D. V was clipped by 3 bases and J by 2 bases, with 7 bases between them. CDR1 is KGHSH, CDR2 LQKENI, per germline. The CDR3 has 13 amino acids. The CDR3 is CASSPQRQETQYF. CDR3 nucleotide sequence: TGTGCCAGCTCACCCCAGCGTCAAGAGACCCAGTACTTC.

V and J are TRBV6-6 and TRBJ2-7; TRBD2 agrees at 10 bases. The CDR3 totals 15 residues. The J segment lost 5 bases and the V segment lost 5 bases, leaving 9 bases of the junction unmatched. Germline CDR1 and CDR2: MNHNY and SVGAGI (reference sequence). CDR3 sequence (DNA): TGTGCCAGCAGTCAGGAGGGGCTAGCGGGGGACGAGCAGTACTTC. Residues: CASSQEGLAGDEQYF.

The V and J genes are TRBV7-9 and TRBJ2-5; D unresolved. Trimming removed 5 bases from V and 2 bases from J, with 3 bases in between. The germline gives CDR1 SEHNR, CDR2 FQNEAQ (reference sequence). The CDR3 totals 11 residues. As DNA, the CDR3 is TGTGCCAGCAGCGTACAAGAGACCCAGTACTTC. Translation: CASSVQETQYF.

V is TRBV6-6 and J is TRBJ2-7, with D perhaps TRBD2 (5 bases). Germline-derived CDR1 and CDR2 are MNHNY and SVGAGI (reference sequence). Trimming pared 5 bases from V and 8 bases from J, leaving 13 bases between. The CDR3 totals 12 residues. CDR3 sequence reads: CASSPTGGQQYF. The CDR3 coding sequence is TGTGCCAGCAGTCCTACCGGCGGGCAGCAGTACTTC.

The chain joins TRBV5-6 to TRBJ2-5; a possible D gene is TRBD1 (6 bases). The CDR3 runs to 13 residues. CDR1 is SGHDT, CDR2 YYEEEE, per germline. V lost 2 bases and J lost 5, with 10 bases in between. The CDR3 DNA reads TGTGCCAGCAGCTTTCAGGGGCGGGAGACCCAGTACTTC. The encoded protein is CASSFQGRETQYF. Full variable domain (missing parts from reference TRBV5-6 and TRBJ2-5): DAGVTQSPTHLIKTRGQQVTLRCSPKSGHDTVSWYQQALGQGPQFIFQYYEEEERQRGNFPDRFSGHQFPNYSSELNVNALLLGDSALYLCASSFQGRETQYFGPGTRLLVL.

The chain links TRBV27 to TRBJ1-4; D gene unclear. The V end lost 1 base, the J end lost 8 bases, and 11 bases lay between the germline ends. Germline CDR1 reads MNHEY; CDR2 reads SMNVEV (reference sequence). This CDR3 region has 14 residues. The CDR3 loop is CASSLFPGVEKLFF. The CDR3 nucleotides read TGTGCCAGCAGTTTATTTCCGGGAGTCGAAAAACTGTTTTTT.

In DNA form, the CDR3 reads TGTGCCAGCAGCTTAGCTCTGGGGCCTTCAACTAATGAAAAACTGTTTTTT. It encodes CASSLALGPSTNEKLFF. This chain connects TRBV7-9 to TRBJ1-4, with TRBD1 as a possible D gene (5 bases). The CDR3 extends over 17 amino acids. Germline assignment: CDR1 SEHNR and CDR2 FQNEAQ (reference sequence). V lost 0 bases to trimming and J lost 0 bases, with 11 bases between them.

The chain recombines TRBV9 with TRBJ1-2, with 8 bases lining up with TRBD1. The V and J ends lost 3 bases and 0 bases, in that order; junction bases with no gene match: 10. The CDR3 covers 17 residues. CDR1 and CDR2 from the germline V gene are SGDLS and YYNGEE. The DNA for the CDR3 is TGTGCCAGCAGCGCCAGACAGGGGCCCTCCCCTAACTATGGCTACACCTTC. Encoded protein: CASSARQGPSPNYGYTF.

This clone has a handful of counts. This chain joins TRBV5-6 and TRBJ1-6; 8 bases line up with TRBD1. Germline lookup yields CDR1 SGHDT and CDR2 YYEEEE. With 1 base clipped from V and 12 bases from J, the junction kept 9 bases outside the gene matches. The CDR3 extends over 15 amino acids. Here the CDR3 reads CASSLSDRGPLPLHF. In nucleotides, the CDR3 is TGTGCCAGCAGCTTGAGTGACAGGGGCCCTCTACCCCTCCACTTT.

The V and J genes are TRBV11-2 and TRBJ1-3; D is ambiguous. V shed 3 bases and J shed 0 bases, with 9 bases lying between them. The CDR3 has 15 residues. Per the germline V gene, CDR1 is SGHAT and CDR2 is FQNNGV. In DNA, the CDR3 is TGTGCCAGCAGCTTCCGGGTCAACTCTGGAAACACCATATATTTT. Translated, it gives CASSFRVNSGNTIYF. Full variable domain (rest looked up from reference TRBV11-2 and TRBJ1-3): EAGVAQSPRYKIIEKRQSVAFWCNPISGHATLYWYQQILGQGPKLLIQFQNNGVVDDSQLPKDRFSAERLKGVDSTLKIQPAKLEDSAVYLCASSFRVNSGNTIYFGEGSWLTVV.

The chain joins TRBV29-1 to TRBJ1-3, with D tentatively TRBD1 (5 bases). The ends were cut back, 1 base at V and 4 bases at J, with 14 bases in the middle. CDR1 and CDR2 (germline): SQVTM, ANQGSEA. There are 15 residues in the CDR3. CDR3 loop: CSVEVSGGTGNTIYF. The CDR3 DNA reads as TGCAGCGTTGAAGTGTCTGGAGGGACCGGAAACACCATATATTTT.

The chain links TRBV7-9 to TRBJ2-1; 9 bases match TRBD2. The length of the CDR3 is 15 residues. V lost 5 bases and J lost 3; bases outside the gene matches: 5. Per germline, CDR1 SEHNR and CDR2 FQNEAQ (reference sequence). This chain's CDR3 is CASSKSGGNYNEQFF. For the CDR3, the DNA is TGTGCCAGCAGCAAGAGCGGGGGGAACTACAATGAGCAGTTCTTC.

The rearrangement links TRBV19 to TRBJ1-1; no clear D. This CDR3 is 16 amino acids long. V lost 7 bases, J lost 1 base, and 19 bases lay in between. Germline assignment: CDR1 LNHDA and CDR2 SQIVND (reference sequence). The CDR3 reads CASTSGGLEGNTEAFF. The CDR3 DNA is TGTGCCAGTACCTCAGGAGGGCTAGAGGGGAACACTGAAGCTTTCTTT.

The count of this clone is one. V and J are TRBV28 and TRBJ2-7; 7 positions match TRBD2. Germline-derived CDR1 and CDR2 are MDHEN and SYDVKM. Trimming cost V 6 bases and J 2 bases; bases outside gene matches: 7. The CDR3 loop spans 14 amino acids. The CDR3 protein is CASRAGVAPYEQYF. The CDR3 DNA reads TGTGCCAGCAGGGCGGGAGTCGCCCCCTACGAGCAGTACTTC.

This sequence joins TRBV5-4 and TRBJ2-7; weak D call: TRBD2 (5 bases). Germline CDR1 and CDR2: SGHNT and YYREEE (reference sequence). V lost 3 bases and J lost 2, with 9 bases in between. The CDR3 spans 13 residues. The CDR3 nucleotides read TGTGCCAGCAGCTCAGGACTTACCTACGAGCAGTACTTC. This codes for CASSSGLTYEQYF.

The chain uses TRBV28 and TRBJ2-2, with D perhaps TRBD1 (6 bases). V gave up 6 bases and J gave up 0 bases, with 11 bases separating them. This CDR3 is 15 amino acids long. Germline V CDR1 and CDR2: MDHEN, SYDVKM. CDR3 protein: CASSLTGSNTGELFF. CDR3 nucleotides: TGTGCCAGCAGCCTAACAGGGTCGAACACCGGGGAGCTGTTTTTT.

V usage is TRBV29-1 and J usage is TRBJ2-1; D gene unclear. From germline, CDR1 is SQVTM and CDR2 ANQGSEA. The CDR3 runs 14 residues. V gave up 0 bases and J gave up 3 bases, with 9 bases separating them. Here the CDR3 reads CSVEDPRFYNEQFF. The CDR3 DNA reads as TGCAGCGTTGAAGATCCCAGGTTCTACAATGAGCAGTTCTTC.

The DNA of the CDR3 is TGTGCCAGCAGCTTAGGGACTAGTTCCACCTGGGAGCAGTACTTC. As protein: CASSLGTSSTWEQYF. V usage is TRBV11-2 and J usage is TRBJ2-7; 7 nucleotides align to TRBD2. V lost 1 base and J lost 7; bases outside the gene matches: 10. In germline, CDR1 is SGHAT, CDR2 FQNNGV. This CDR3 has 15 amino acids.

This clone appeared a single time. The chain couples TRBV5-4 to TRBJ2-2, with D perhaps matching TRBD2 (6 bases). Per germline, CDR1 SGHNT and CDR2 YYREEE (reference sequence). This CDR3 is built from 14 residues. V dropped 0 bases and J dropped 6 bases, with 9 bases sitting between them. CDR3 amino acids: CASSLAAGSGELFF. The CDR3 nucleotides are TGTGCCAGCAGCTTGGCCGCGGGGTCCGGGGAGCTGTTTTTT.

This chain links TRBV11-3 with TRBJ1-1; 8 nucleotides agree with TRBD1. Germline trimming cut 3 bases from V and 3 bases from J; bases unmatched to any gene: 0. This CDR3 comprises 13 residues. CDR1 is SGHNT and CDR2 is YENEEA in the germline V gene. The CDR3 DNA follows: TGTGCCAGCAGCTTGACAGGGGACACTGAAGCTTTCTTT. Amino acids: CASSLTGDTEAFF.

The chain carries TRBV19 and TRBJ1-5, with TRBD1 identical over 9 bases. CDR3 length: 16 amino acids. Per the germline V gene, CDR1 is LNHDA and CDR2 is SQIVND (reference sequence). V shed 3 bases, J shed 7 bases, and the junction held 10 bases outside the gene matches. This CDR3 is CASSMRSGQGQQPQHF. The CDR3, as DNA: TGTGCCAGTAGTATGAGGTCGGGACAGGGCCAACAGCCCCAGCATTTT.

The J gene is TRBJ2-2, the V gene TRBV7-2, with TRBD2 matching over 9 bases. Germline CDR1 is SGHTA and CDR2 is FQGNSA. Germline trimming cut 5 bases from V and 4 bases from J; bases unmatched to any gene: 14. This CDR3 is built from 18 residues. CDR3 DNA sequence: TGTGCCAGCAGCCCCCGCCTCAGCGGGGGGCGAATCACCGGGGAGCTGTTTTTT. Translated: CASSPRLSGGRITGELFF. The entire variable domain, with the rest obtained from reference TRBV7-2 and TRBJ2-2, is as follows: GAGVSQSPSNKVTEKGKDVELRCDPISGHTALYWYRQSLGQGLEFLIYFQGNSAPDKSGLPSDRFSAERTGGSVSTLTIQRTQQEDSAVYLCASSPRLSGGRITGELFFGEGSRLTVL.

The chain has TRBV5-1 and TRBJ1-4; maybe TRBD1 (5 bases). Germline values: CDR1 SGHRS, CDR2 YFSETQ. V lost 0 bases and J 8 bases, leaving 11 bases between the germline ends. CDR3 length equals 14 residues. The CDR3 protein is CASSLETGGEKLFF. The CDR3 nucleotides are TGCGCCAGCAGCTTGGAAACAGGCGGAGAAAAACTGTTTTTT. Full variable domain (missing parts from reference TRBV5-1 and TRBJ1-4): KAGVTQTPRYLIKTRGQQVTLSCSPISGHRSVSWYQQTPGQGLQFLFEYFSETQRNKGNFPGRFSGRQFSNSRSEMNVSTLELGDSALYLCASSLETGGEKLFFGSGTQLSVL.

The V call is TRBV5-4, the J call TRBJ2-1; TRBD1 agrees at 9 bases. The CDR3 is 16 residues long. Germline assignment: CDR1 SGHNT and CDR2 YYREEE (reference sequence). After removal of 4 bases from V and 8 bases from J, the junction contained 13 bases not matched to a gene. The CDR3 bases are TGTGCCAGCAGCACGCTTCCGGGACAGGGTGTGGATGAGCAGTTCTTC. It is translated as CASSTLPGQGVDEQFF.